Shown below are 31 T cell receptor beta chains from a single sample sequenced in a study of cytomegalovirus exposure and HLA in healthy donors. Produced via immunoSEQ multiplex PCR; TCRdb's table is partial and in-frame only. In the table there are about 120,000 clones, approximately 94% of which are singletons. Specimen: PBMCs. Receptor source: a man aged 18-30 years in good health and CMV-seronegative.

The J gene is TRBJ2-1, the V gene TRBV30; the match to TRBD2 covers 13 bases. With 2 bases clipped from V and 9 bases from J, the junction kept 4 bases outside the gene matches. The CDR3 sequence is 14 residues long. The V gene's germline CDR1 is GTSNPN and CDR2 SVGIG (reference sequence). CDR3 sequence reads: CAWSRGLAGVEQFF. DNA for the CDR3: TGTGCCTGGAGTCGCGGACTAGCGGGAGTTGAGCAGTTCTTC.

The chain employs TRBV7-6 and TRBJ2-2; TRBD1 is a possible D gene (5 bases). V was shortened by 1 base and J by 4 bases, with 13 bases between the two germline ends. The germline V gene has CDR1 SGHVS and CDR2 FNYEAQ. The CDR3 consists of 16 residues. The CDR3 here is CASSLVGSGITGELFF. For the CDR3, the DNA is TGTGCCAGCAGCTTAGTGGGGTCAGGGATCACCGGGGAGCTGTTTTTT.

This chain joins TRBV29-1 and TRBJ2-1; no firm D call. Per the germline V gene, CDR1 is SQVTM and CDR2 is ANQGSEA. The ends were cut back, 7 bases at V and 7 bases at J, with 14 bases in the middle. CDR3 length: 12 residues. In DNA, the CDR3 is TGCAGCGCTGGGCCCCACATTAATGAGCAGTTCTTC. Its protein product is CSAGPHINEQFF.

This clone has just one count. The genes are TRBV9 and TRBJ2-3; possibly TRBD2 for D (6 bases). The germline V gene has CDR1 SGDLS and CDR2 YYNGEE. The V end was cut by 4 bases, the J end by 3 bases, with 15 bases between. CDR3 length: 15 amino acids. This CDR3 reads CASSLRLDSTDTQYF. The CDR3 coding sequence is TGTGCCAGCAGCCTGCGACTAGATTCGACAGATACGCAGTATTTT.

This CDR3 is CASSTRDSLDEQFF. In DNA, the CDR3 is TGTGCCAGCAGCACCCGGGACAGCCTGGATGAGCAGTTCTTC. The rearrangement joins TRBV9 to TRBJ2-1; 7 positions match TRBD1. Germline V CDR1 and CDR2: SGDLS, YYNGEE. V was clipped by 4 bases and J by 8 bases; unmatched bases: 9. The length of the CDR3 is 14 residues.

The table lists this clone with a few counts. The rearrangement joins TRBV2 to TRBJ2-1, with 8 nucleotides matching TRBD2. V was clipped by 2 bases and J by 7 bases; unmatched bases: 10. Germline CDR1 and CDR2: SNHLY and FYNNEI. The CDR3 is 16 residues long. CDR3 coding DNA: TGTGCCAGCAGTGAAAGGCTAGCGGGCCTGGGGAATGAGCAGTTCTTC. Amino acids: CASSERLAGLGNEQFF.

The rearrangement joins TRBV28 to TRBJ2-7, with 9 nucleotides matching TRBD1. The CDR3 is 15 residues long. V gave up 5 bases and J gave up 2 bases; unmatched junction bases: 7. Germline CDR1 is MDHEN and CDR2 is SYDVKM. CDR3 amino acids: CASSPFWTGAYEQYF. The CDR3 DNA is TGTGCCAGCAGTCCCTTCTGGACAGGGGCCTACGAGCAGTACTTC.

The chain recombines TRBV28 with TRBJ2-1; 7 bases match TRBD2. V lost 1 base and J lost 6; bases outside the gene matches: 12. CDR3 length: 17 residues. Germline V gene sequence: CDR1 MDHEN, CDR2 SYDVKM. Here the CDR3 DNA reads TGTGCCAGCAGTTTATACCCCGGACTAGGGATACCCAATGAGCAGTTCTTC. It codes for CASSLYPGLGIPNEQFF.

This clone was recorded once. The gene calls are TRBV27 and TRBJ2-3; possible D gene TRBD1, 6 bases. Trimming shortened V by 2 bases and J by 4 bases, and 16 bases separated the two germline ends. Germline V lookup: CDR1 MNHEY, CDR2 SMNVEV (reference sequence). This CDR3 has 16 amino acids. This CDR3 is CASSLIFLDRADTQYF. The CDR3 nucleotides read TGTGCCAGCAGTTTAATTTTCTTGGACAGAGCAGATACGCAGTATTTT.

The V and J genes are TRBV4-3 and TRBJ1-2, with D possibly being TRBD1 (6 bases). Trimming pared 3 bases from V and 4 bases from J, leaving 15 bases between. This CDR3 region has 15 residues. Looked up from germline, CDR1 is LGHNA and CDR2 is YSLEER. CDR3 region: CASSQAPGEVYGYTF. Written as DNA, the CDR3 is TGCGCCAGCAGCCAGGCCCCAGGGGAAGTCTATGGCTACACCTTC.

The CDR3 sequence: CASTRDRYQGYTF. CDR3 coding DNA: TGCGCCAGTACAAGGGACAGGTACCAGGGCTACACCTTC. The chain is built from TRBV5-1 and TRBJ1-2; 8 bases align to TRBD1. The CDR3 covers 13 residues. CDR1 and CDR2 from the germline V gene are SGHRS and YFSETQ. V lost 8 bases, J lost 8 bases, and 11 bases stayed unmatched.

The chain recombines TRBV7-2 with TRBJ1-1, with D perhaps matching TRBD1 (6 bases). Germline V CDR1 and CDR2: SGHTA, FQGNSA. Between the trimmed V and J ends, which lost 8 bases and 7 bases, there was a span of 17 bases. This CDR3 has 13 amino acids. The CDR3 sequence is CASHGGRDFEAFF. CDR3 nucleotides: TGTGCCAGCCATGGGGGCAGAGATTTTGAAGCTTTCTTT.

The CDR3 nucleotides read TGTGCCAGCAGCTTCGGACAGGGCAACGAGCAGTACTTC. Encoded protein: CASSFGQGNEQYF. V usage is TRBV7-9 and J usage is TRBJ2-7; 8 bases align to TRBD1. The CDR3 has 13 amino acids. The V and J ends lost 3 bases and 5 bases, in that order; junction bases with no gene match: 3. The germline gives CDR1 SEHNR, CDR2 FQNEAQ (reference sequence).

This sequence joins TRBV7-2 and TRBJ1-3; no firm D call. The CDR3 runs to 15 residues. V lost 1 base to trimming and J lost 0 bases, with 7 bases between them. The germline V gene has CDR1 SGHTA and CDR2 FQGNSA. This CDR3 reads CASSLVASSGNTIYF. The CDR3 DNA sequence: TGTGCCAGCAGCTTAGTGGCTAGCTCTGGAAACACCATATATTTT.

The rearrangement joins TRBV18 to TRBJ2-7; TRBD1 aligns across 7 bases. Germline assignment: CDR1 KGHSH and CDR2 LQKENI. The CDR3 consists of 18 residues. Trimming took 2 bases from V and 8 from J; bases not matched to a gene: 21. CDR3: CASSPAPPTGTEPLKQYF. The CDR3 nucleotides are TGTGCCAGCTCACCAGCCCCCCCGACGGGGACAGAGCCGTTAAAGCAGTACTTC.

This chain links TRBV28 with TRBJ1-5, with a possible D match to TRBD1 (6 bases). The CDR3 sequence is 14 residues long. Germline lookup yields CDR1 MDHEN and CDR2 SYDVKM. Trimming removed 10 bases from V and 3 bases from J, with 16 bases in between. The CDR3 DNA reads as TGTGCCACCAGAGGGGGAGGGGTCAATCAGCCCCAGCATTTT. It specifies CATRGGGVNQPQHF.

The genes are TRBV30 and TRBJ1-5, with no clear D. The CDR3 loop spans 13 amino acids. Germline lookup yields CDR1 GTSNPN and CDR2 SVGIG (reference sequence). The V gene lost 3 bases and the J gene lost 7 bases, with 13 bases spanning the gap. CDR3: CAWRMEGYQPQHF. The CDR3 DNA reads as TGTGCCTGGAGAATGGAGGGATACCAGCCCCAGCATTTT.

Here the CDR3 DNA reads TGTGCCAGCAGCTTTAGTTCCTTCGCGAACACTGAAGCTTTCTTT. Translation: CASSFSSFANTEAFF. The chain has TRBV7-3 and TRBJ1-1; D is unresolved. Germline CDR1 reads SGHTA; CDR2 reads FQGTGA. The length of the CDR3 is 15 residues. V lost 3 bases and J 1 base, leaving 12 bases between the germline ends. The whole variable domain, filled in from reference TRBV7-3 and TRBJ1-1, reads GAGVSQTPSNKVTEKGKYVELRCDPISGHTALYWYRQSLGQGPEFLIYFQGTGAADDSGLPNDRFFAVRPEGSVSTLKIQRTERGDSAVYLCASSFSSFANTEAFFGQGTRLTVV.

This chain connects TRBV15 to TRBJ2-7, with D maybe TRBD2 (6 bases). CDR1 is LNHNV and CDR2 is YYDKDF in the germline V gene (reference sequence). CDR3 length: 16 residues. Deletions cut 1 base from V and 2 bases from J, with 15 bases between. The CDR3 DNA sequence: TGTGCCACCAGCAGAGGCGGGGATTCGGGAACCTACGAGCAGTACTTC. Its translation: CATSRGGDSGTYEQYF.

This chain links TRBV5-6 with TRBJ1-5, with 10 positions matching TRBD1. CDR1 SGHDT and CDR2 YYEEEE come from the germline V gene. V lost 4 bases and J lost 12; bases outside the gene matches: 10. The CDR3 runs 14 residues. The CDR3 region is CASSGGGQGPLQHF. In DNA form, the CDR3 reads TGTGCCAGCAGCGGCGGGGGACAGGGGCCGCTCCAGCATTTT.

The CDR3, as DNA: TGTGCCAGCAGTTTATCCTCCGGGATCTATGGCTACACCTTC. Translating it yields CASSLSSGIYGYTF. This rearrangement joins TRBV27 to TRBJ1-2; D gene uncertain. V dropped 0 bases and J dropped 4 bases, with 9 bases sitting between them. The CDR3 has 14 amino acids. CDR1 and CDR2 from the germline V gene are MNHEY and SMNVEV (reference sequence).

This chain uses TRBV6-6 with TRBJ2-7; the D gene is possibly TRBD2 (6 bases). The CDR3 consists of 16 residues. The ends were cut back, 1 base at V and 3 bases at J, with 16 bases in the middle. Germline V gene lookup returns CDR1 MNHNY and CDR2 SVGAGI (reference sequence). The CDR3 region is CASSYLAQGGSYEQYF. The CDR3, as DNA: TGTGCCAGCAGTTACTTAGCCCAGGGAGGAAGCTACGAGCAGTACTTC.

This clone was detected once. The V gene is TRBV6-1, the J gene TRBJ2-1, with TRBD2 matching 10 bases. The CDR3 has 19 residues. V lost 4 bases, J lost 1 base, and 13 bases stayed unmatched. In germline, CDR1 is MNHNS, CDR2 SASEGT. CDR3 loop: CASSGPDTSGKESYNEQFF. Written as DNA, the CDR3 is TGTGCCAGCAGTGGCCCGGACACTAGCGGGAAGGAATCCTACAATGAGCAGTTCTTC.

J is TRBJ2-5 and V is TRBV18, with 10 bases matching TRBD2. This CDR3 region has 15 residues. Germline V gene lookup returns CDR1 KGHSH and CDR2 LQKENI. V lost 3 bases and J lost 6; bases outside the gene matches: 7. DNA of the CDR3: TGTGCCAGCTCACCCGCTAGCGGGAGTATGCAGACCCAGTACTTC. It translates to CASSPASGSMQTQYF.

This sequence joins TRBV4-3 and TRBJ2-7; 12 bases are shared with TRBD2. CDR1 LGHNA and CDR2 YSLEER come from the germline V gene. The V and J ends lost 0 bases and 6 bases, in that order; junction bases with no gene match: 6. CDR3 length equals 16 residues. The CDR3 region is CASSQDVGGLAGEQYF. CDR3 nucleotide sequence: TGCGCCAGCAGCCAAGATGTAGGGGGACTAGCGGGCGAGCAGTACTTC.

V is TRBV9 and J is TRBJ2-6; D is uncertain. Looked up from germline, CDR1 is SGDLS and CDR2 is YYNGEE. Trimming pared 3 bases from V and 0 bases from J, leaving 4 bases between. This CDR3 comprises 14 residues. The CDR3 coding sequence is TGTGCCAGCAGCGAGAGCTCTGGGGCCAACGTCCTGACTTTC. It codes for CASSESSGANVLTF.

J is TRBJ1-1 and V is TRBV10-3; possible D gene TRBD1, 5 bases. There are 14 residues in the CDR3. Germline V gives CDR1 ENHRY, CDR2 SYGVKD. Trimming stripped 4 bases from V and 7 bases from J, with 16 bases between. The CDR3 here is CAISGGGEGYEAFF. The CDR3 DNA follows: TGTGCCATCAGTGGCGGGGGGGAGGGGTATGAAGCTTTCTTT.

V gene TRBV6-4 combines with J gene TRBJ2-1; 8 bases map to TRBD2. In germline, CDR1 is MRHNA, CDR2 SNTAGT. V trimming: 5 bases; J trimming: 0 bases; junction bases outside the gene matches: 3. CDR3 size: 15 residues. The CDR3 loop is CASSRTSGSYNEQFF. In DNA form, the CDR3 reads TGTGCCAGCAGTCGCACTAGCGGCTCCTACAATGAGCAGTTCTTC.

The V gene is TRBV15, the J gene TRBJ2-3; TRBD2 is a possible D gene (6 bases). This CDR3 region has 17 residues. Trimming removed 3 bases from V and 2 bases from J, with 18 bases in between. The germline gives CDR1 LNHNV, CDR2 YYDKDF (reference sequence). CDR3 nucleotide sequence: TGTGCCACCAGCAGCTTCTCGGGGGATTTTAACACAGATACGCAGTATTTT. Its translation: CATSSFSGDFNTDTQYF.

This clone was observed once. The chain carries TRBV4-3 and TRBJ2-7; D gene unclear. The V gene lost 1 base and the J gene lost 2 bases, with 12 bases spanning the gap. CDR1 is LGHNA and CDR2 is YSLEER in the germline V gene. There are 15 residues in the CDR3. The CDR3 protein is CASSQVYPAAYEQYF. The CDR3 DNA follows: TGCGCCAGCAGCCAAGTATACCCCGCGGCCTACGAGCAGTACTTC.

The chain combines TRBV28 with TRBJ2-4; 10 bases agree with TRBD1. V lost 1 base to trimming and J lost 6 bases; unmatched junction nucleotides: 6. Germline V gene lookup returns CDR1 MDHEN and CDR2 SYDVKM. The CDR3 is made up of 16 amino acids. CDR3 DNA: TGTGCCAGCAGTTTATCGGGGACAGGGGCTTTAAACATTCAGTACTTC. Protein: CASSLSGTGALNIQYF.